This entry lists 6 T cell receptor beta chains sequenced from one sample in a study of shared clonotypes between healthy human individuals. The table came from immunoSEQ multiplex PCR; TCRdb's copy has only in-frame clones and leaves some out. The sample lists about 2.3 million clones; around 93% were seen once. What was sequenced was naive CD4+ T cells from PBMCs. The subset: CD45RA+ positively selected. All receptors derive from a young man in good health. Some clones in this sample may be carry-over from other donors' samples.

A remark on this clone: The same CDR3 arises from other DNA sequences in this sample as well. V is TRBV19 and J is TRBJ2-6, with D perhaps matching TRBD1 (5 bases). This CDR3 comprises 15 residues. The germline gives CDR1 LNHDA, CDR2 SQIVND (reference sequence). V was shortened by 1 base and J by 2 bases, with 6 bases between the two germline ends. The DNA for the CDR3 is TGTGCCAGTAGTATAGGGGGCGCTGGGGCCAACGTCCTGACTTTC. Residues: CASSIGGAGANVLTF.

The chain couples TRBV6-1 to TRBJ1-3; a weak D match, TRBD1 (6 bases). The V end was cut by 7 bases, the J end by 1 base, with 14 bases between. The germline CDR1 and CDR2 sequences are MNHNS and SASEGT. The CDR3 sequence is 15 residues long. In nucleotides, the CDR3 is TGTGCCAGCAAGGGGGTAGACATATCTGGAAACACCATATATTTT. Its protein is CASKGVDISGNTIYF.

This chain uses TRBV27 with TRBJ1-3; D possibly corresponds to TRBD1 (5 bases). This CDR3 spans 17 amino acids. Germline CDR1 is MNHEY and CDR2 is SMNVEV (reference sequence). Trimming removed 6 bases from V and 5 bases from J, with 23 bases in between. The CDR3, as DNA: TGTGCCAGCAGCCCCCGCCACCGGGACTCTCCTCGAAACACCATATATTTT. Protein sequence: CASSPRHRDSPRNTIYF.

CDR3 DNA sequence: TGTCCCAACAGATTCCCTGAAGCTTTCTTT. It is translated as CPNRFPEAFF. V is TRBV21-1 and J is TRBJ1-1. TRBV21-1 is assigned pseudogene status. The CDR3 runs 10 residues.

This rearrangement joins TRBV10-3 to TRBJ2-3; unclear D gene. The CDR3 extends over 18 amino acids. From germline, CDR1 is ENHRY and CDR2 SYGVKD. Trimming removed 2 bases at V and 3 bases at J, with 21 bases between. CDR3 protein: CAISETIGSGSRTDTQYF. The CDR3 bases are TGTGCCATCAGTGAGACCATAGGGTCCGGGTCCAGGACAGATACGCAGTATTTT.

The rearrangement links TRBV19 to TRBJ2-4, with 7 nucleotides matching TRBD1. Germline CDR1 is LNHDA and CDR2 is SQIVND (reference sequence). V dropped 2 bases and J dropped 0; count of bases not matched to a gene: 1. This CDR3 is 15 amino acids long. The DNA for the CDR3 is TGTGCCAGTAGTATAAGGGGGCTAGCCAAAAACATTCAGTACTTC. It encodes CASSIRGLAKNIQYF.